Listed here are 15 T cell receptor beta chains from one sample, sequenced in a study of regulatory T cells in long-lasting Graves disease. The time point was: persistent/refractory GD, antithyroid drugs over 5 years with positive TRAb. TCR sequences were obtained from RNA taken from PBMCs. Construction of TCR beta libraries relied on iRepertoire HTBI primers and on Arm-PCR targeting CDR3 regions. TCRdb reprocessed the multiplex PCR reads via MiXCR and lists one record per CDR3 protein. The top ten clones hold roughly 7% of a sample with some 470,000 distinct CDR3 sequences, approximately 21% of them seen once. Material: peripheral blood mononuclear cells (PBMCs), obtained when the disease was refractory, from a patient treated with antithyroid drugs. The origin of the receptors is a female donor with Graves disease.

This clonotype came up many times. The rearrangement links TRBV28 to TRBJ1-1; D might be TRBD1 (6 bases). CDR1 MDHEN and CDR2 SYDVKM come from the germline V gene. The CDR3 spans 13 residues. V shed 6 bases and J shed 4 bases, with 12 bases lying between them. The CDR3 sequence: CASSSDRFTEAFF. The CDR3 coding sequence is TGTGCCAGCAGCTCAGACAGGTTCACTGAAGCTTTCTTT.

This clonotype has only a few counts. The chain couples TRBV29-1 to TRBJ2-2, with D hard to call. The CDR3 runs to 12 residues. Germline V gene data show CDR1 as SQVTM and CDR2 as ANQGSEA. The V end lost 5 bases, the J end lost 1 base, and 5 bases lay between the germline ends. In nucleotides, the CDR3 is TGCAGCGTTAGGGAGAACACCGGGGAGCTGTTTTTT. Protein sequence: CSVRENTGELFF.

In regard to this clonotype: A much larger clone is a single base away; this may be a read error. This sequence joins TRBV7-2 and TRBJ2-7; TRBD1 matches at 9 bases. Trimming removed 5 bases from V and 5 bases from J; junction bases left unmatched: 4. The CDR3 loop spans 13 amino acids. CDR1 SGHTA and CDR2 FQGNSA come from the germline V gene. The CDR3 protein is CASSRDRDDEQYF. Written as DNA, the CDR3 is TGTGCCAGCAGCCGGGACAGGGACGACGAGCAGTACTTC.

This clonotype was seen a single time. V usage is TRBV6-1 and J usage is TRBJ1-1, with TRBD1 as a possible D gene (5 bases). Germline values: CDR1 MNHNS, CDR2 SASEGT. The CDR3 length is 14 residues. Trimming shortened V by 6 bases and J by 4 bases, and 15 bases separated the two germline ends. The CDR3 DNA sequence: TGTGCCAGCAGGCCTGGGGGGGAAATCACTGAAGCTTTCTTT. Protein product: CASRPGGEITEAFF.

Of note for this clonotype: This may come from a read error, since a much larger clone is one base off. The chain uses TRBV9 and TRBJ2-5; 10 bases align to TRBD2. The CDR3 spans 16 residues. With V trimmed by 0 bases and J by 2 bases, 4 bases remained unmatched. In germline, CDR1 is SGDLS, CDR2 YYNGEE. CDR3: CASSVGLAGVQETQYF. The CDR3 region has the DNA TGTGCCAGCAGCGTAGGACTAGCGGGCGTGCAAGAGACCCAGTACTTC.

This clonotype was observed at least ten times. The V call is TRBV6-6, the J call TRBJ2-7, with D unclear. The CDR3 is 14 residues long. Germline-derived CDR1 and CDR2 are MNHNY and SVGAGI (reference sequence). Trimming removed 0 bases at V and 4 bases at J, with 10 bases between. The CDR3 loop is CASSYSMWFYEQYF. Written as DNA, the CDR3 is TGTGCCAGCAGTTACTCGATGTGGTTTTACGAGCAGTACTTC.

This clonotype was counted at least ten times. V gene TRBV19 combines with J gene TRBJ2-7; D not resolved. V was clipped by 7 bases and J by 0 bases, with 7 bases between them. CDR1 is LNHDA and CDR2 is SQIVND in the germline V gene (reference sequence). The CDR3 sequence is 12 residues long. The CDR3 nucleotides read TGTGCCAGTAAAGGTAGCTCCTACGAGCAGTACTTC. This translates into CASKGSSYEQYF.

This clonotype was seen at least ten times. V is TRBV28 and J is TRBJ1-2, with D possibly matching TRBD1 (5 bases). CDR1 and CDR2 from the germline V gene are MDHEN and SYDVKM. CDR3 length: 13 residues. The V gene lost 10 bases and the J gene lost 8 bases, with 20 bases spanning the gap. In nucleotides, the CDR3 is TGTGCCACCTACCTGTCGGGGGGTGAGGGCTACACCTTC. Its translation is CATYLSGGEGYTF.

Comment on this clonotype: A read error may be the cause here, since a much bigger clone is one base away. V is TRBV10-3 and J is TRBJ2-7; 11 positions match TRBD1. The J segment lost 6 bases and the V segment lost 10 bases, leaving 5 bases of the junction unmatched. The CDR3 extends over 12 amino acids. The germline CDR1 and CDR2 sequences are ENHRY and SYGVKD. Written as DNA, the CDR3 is TGTGCCACGGGACAGGGGGATTGCGAGCAGTACTTC. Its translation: CATGQGDCEQYF.

The CDR3 DNA follows: TGTGCCATGACCCCGGGTCAGAACACCGGGGAGCTGTTTTTT. This codes for CAMTPGQNTGELFF. The chain uses TRBV10-3 and TRBJ2-2; D ambiguous. V was cut by 9 bases and J by 1 base, with 12 bases left in between. CDR1 and CDR2 from the germline V gene are ENHRY and SYGVKD. CDR3 length equals 14 residues.

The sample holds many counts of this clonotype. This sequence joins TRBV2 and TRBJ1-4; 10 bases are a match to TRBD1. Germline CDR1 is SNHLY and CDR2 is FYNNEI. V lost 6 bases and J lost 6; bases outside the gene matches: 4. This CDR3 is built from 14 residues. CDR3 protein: CASSHGTGDEKLFF. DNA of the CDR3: TGTGCCAGCAGCCACGGGACAGGGGATGAAAAACTGTTTTTT.

The CDR3 DNA reads TGTGCCAGCAGCTTAGAAGGCGGGAGATTTTACAATGAGCAGTTCTTC. Its protein product is CASSLEGGRFYNEQFF. The genes are TRBV11-2 and TRBJ2-1, with 7 positions matching TRBD2. Germline CDR1 SGHAT, CDR2 FQNNGV. The CDR3 runs 16 residues. V dropped 0 bases and J dropped 4; count of bases not matched to a gene: 6. Full variable domain (rest looked up from reference TRBV11-2 and TRBJ2-1): EAGVAQSPRYKIIEKRQSVAFWCNPISGHATLYWYQQILGQGPKLLIQFQNNGVVDDSQLPKDRFSAERLKGVDSTLKIQPAKLEDSAVYLCASSLEGGRFYNEQFFGPGTRLTVL.

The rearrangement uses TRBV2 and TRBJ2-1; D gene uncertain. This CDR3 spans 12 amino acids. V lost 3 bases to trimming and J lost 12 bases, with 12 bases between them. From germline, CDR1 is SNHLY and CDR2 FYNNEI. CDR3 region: CASSEQDRLQFF. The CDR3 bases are TGTGCCAGCAGTGAGCAAGATAGATTGCAGTTCTTC.

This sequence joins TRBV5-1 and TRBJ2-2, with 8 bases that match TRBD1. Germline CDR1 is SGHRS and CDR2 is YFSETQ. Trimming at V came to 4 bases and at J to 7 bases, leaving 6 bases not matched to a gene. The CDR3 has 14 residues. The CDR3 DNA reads TGCGCCAGCAGCGTGACAGGGGACCTCGGGGAGCTGTTTTTT. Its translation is CASSVTGDLGELFF.

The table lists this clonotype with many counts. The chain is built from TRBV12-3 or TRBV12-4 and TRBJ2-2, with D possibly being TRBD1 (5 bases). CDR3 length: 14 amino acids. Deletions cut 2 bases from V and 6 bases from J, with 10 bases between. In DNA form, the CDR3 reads TGTGCCAGCAGTTTACTAGAAGGGGCCGGGGAGCTGTTTTTT. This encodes CASSLLEGAGELFF.